This T cell receptor (beta chain) came from a study of immune heterogeneity within non-small cell lung tumors. Study conclusions and caveats: Within a patient, dominant CDR3 beta clonotypes were shared across sites, though different locations had unique frequent clones.

Multiplex PCR amplified the TCR beta CDR3 region. Its first round ran for roughly 9 cycles with 32 V and 13 J primers. A single record per CDR3 protein comes from TCRdb applying MiXCR to the multiplex PCR reads. This sample yields some 4,400 distinct CDR3 sequences, of which more than 30% are seen a single time; 30% belongs to the top ten. Bulk tumor gDNA, around 630 ng per sample, served as the TCR template. Primary tumors were biopsied several times each, far apart, intraoperatively. Curative surgery was performed on patients who had untreated, newly diagnosed non-small cell lung cancer. The donors were patients with newly diagnosed non-small cell lung cancer undergoing curative-intent surgery. Points on this clonotype: The antigen is unknown. This may come from a read error, since a much larger clone is one base off.

Sequenced material: lung tumor tissue. The sequence derives from a woman between 50 and 59 years old with non-small cell lung cancer.

CDR3 sequence reads: CASSLESTMDSPLHF. The DNA of the CDR3 is TGTGCCAGCAGTTTGGAGAGCACTATGGATTCACCCCTCCACTTT. The V gene is TRBV27, the J gene TRBJ1-6, with D unclear. This CDR3 contains 15 residues. From germline, CDR1 is MNHEY and CDR2 SMNVEV (reference sequence). The V end was cut by 3 bases, the J end by 8 bases, with 14 bases between.